The rows below give T cell receptor beta chains drawn from one sample of a study of blood T cell repertoires in COVID-19. The data were produced by immunoSEQ multiplex PCR, yet TCRdb's version contains in-frame clones alone and is incomplete. The table has roughly 220,000 clones, more than 85% seen once. Sequencing was performed on peripheral blood. The source is a woman aged 45-60 years with COVID-19, enrolled during active disease. Each CDR3 is given with its conserved first and last residue. A D gene is named only where the DNA matches it firmly. Clone size appears in some rows only: once, few, many, or a class for an expanded clone.

cdr3_length	j_call	v_call	clone_size	d_call	cdr3_aa	cdr3_nt
17	TRBJ2-7	TRBV6-2/TRBV6-3	-	-	CASSKTKIDRIRYEQYF	TGTGCCAGCAGTAAAACCAAGATCGACAGGATCCGATACGAGCAGTACTTC
14	TRBJ1-1	TRBV19	-	-	CASSIVGLGQEAFF	TGTGCCAGTAGTATAGTGGGGTTGGGGCAGGAAGCTTTCTTT
15	TRBJ1-2	TRBV14	few	TRBD1	CASSQDWGTAYGYTF	TGTGCCAGCAGCCAAGATTGGGGGACAGCCTATGGCTACACCTTC
13	TRBJ1-2	TRBV5-5	-	-	CASSRPQGHGYTF	TGTGCCAGCAGCCGACCTCAGGGTCATGGCTACACCTTC
12	TRBJ1-2	TRBV30	-	-	CAWSDTGYGYTF	TGTGCCTGGAGTGACACAGGGTATGGCTACACCTTC
13	TRBJ2-1	TRBV30	-	TRBD1	CAYNRDRVYEQFF	TGTGCCTACAACCGGGACAGGGTATATGAGCAGTTCTTC
16	TRBJ1-4	TRBV6-1	-	-	CASSEAGGVWDEKLFF	TGTGCCAGCAGTGAGGCTGGGGGCGTATGGGATGAAAAACTGTTTTTT
14	TRBJ1-2	TRBV24-1	once	TRBD1	CATSERGQNYGYTF	TGTGCCACCAGTGAGAGGGGGCAGAACTATGGCTACACCTTC
15	TRBJ1-3	TRBV14	-	-	CASSLSGRKINTIYF	TGTGCCAGCAGCTTAAGTGGCAGAAAGATAAACACCATATATTTT
11	TRBJ1-3	TRBV30	-	-	CAWLSGNTIYF	TGTGCCTGGTTATCTGGAAACACCATATATTTT
15	TRBJ2-3	TRBV14	-	-	CASSQAVTSTDTQYF	TGTGCCAGCAGCCAAGCAGTCACCAGCACAGATACGCAGTATTTT
14	TRBJ2-3	TRBV4-1	-	-	CASSQPRATDTQYF	TGCGCCAGCAGCCAACCGCGGGCGACAGATACGCAGTATTTT
15	TRBJ2-2	TRBV6-5	-	-	CASGGVTGRSGELFF	TGTGCCAGCGGGGGAGTGACAGGGAGGTCCGGGGAGCTGTTTTTT
16	TRBJ2-1	TRBV12-5	-	TRBD2	CASGLSTSGGANEQFF	TGTGCTAGTGGTTTGAGTACTAGCGGGGGGGCCAATGAGCAGTTCTTC
11	TRBJ2-1	TRBV12-3/TRBV12-4	-	-	CASTLDREQFF	TGTGCCAGCACCTTGGACAGAGAGCAGTTCTTC
12	TRBJ1-1	TRBV6-5	once	-	CASSTGYTEAFF	TGTGCCAGCAGCACAGGATACACTGAAGCTTTCTTT
13	TRBJ1-2	TRBV7-9	-	-	CASSPDGTRGYTF	TGTGCCAGCAGCCCGGACGGGACTAGGGGCTACACCTTC
16	TRBJ1-2	TRBV11-1	-	TRBD1	CASSRGTGVLRLGYTF	TGTGCCAGCAGCCGCGGGACAGGAGTGCTTAGGTTGGGCTACACCTTC
15	TRBJ2-4	TRBV6-2/TRBV6-3	-	-	CASSYGRGAKNIQYF	TGTGCCAGCAGTTACGGTAGGGGGGCCAAAAACATTCAGTACTTC
14	TRBJ1-2	TRBV28	-	TRBD1	CASSLIQGPYGYTF	TGTGCCAGCAGTCTCATACAGGGGCCCTATGGCTACACCTTC
14	TRBJ1-4	TRBV5-1	-	-	CASSLGRANEKLFF	TGCGCCAGCAGCTTGGGGAGGGCTAATGAAAAACTGTTTTTT
14	TRBJ2-3	TRBV9	-	-	CASSVGQGTDTQYF	TGTGCCAGCAGCGTAGGACAGGGCACAGATACGCAGTATTTT
17	TRBJ1-6	TRBV9	-	-	CASSPRGLSGINSPLHF	TGTGCCAGCAGCCCCCGAGGGTTGTCCGGGATTAATTCACCCCTCCACTTT
14	TRBJ1-2	TRBV13	few	-	CASSLTGTRYGYTF	TGTGCCAGCAGCTTAACCGGGACTCGCTATGGCTACACCTTC
16	TRBJ2-7	TRBV7-2	-	TRBD2	CASSLARGLAGYEQYF	TGTGCCAGCAGCTTAGCGCGAGGACTAGCGGGGTACGAGCAGTACTTC